These 10 T cell receptor beta chains were all obtained from the same sample, sequenced in a study of blood T cells in healthy people across ages. PCR was performed a second time for about 7 to 11 cycles using a sample-barcoded 5' primer and a J-beta primer mix. Using its own MiXCR run on the 5' RACE reads, TCRdb lists one record per CDR3 protein. The sample records under 2,000,000 distinct CDR3 sequences, roughly 52% being singletons. Sequencing was carried out using blood. The receptors were gathered from a woman aged 40 to 49 in good health.

The rearrangement joins TRBV13 to TRBJ2-4; tentative D call: TRBD2 (5 bases). CDR1 is PRHDT and CDR2 is FYEKMQ in the germline V gene (reference sequence). Trimming pared 7 bases from V and 9 bases from J, leaving 22 bases between. This CDR3 has 15 residues. DNA for the CDR3: TGTGCCAGCACCAATTCCCCTGGAGGTTCCGGCATTCAGTACTTC. Translation gives CASTNSPGGSGIQYF.

V is TRBV7-9 and J is TRBJ2-1; TRBD1 matches at 9 bases. CDR1 SEHNR and CDR2 FQNEAQ come from the germline V gene (reference sequence). Germline trimming cut 1 base from V and 7 bases from J; bases unmatched to any gene: 8. The CDR3 runs 16 residues. CDR3 sequence: CASSLGRNRGLNEQFF. The DNA of the CDR3 is TGTGCCAGCAGCTTAGGGAGGAACAGGGGGCTAAATGAGCAGTTCTTC. Combining the CDR3 with reference TRBV7-9 and TRBJ2-1 gives the whole variable domain DTGVSQNPRHKITKRGQNVTFRCDPISEHNRLYWYRQTLGQGPEFLTYFQNEAQLEKSRLLSDRFSAERPKGSFSTLEIQRTEQGDSAMYLCASSLGRNRGLNEQFFGPGTRLTVL.

CDR3 nucleotides: TGCAGTGCTAGGGGACAAAAGGGCGCCACCTCCTACAATGAGCAGTTCTTC. Protein product: CSARGQKGATSYNEQFF. V gene TRBV20-1 combines with J gene TRBJ2-1; a possible D gene is TRBD1 (6 bases). The CDR3 has 17 amino acids. Germline CDR1 and CDR2: DFQATT and SNEGSKA (reference sequence). Trimming cost V 3 bases and J 0 bases, with 18 bases left between them.

V gene TRBV4-2 combines with J gene TRBJ2-4; 12 nucleotides match TRBD1. Germline lookup yields CDR1 LGHNA and CDR2 YNFKEQ. This CDR3 has 17 amino acids. V was pared by 0 bases and J by 8 bases, with 8 bases of the junction left unmatched. In DNA form, the CDR3 reads TGTGCCAGCAGCCAAGATGAGGGACAGGGGGCTTGGGACATTCAGTACTTC. Translating gives CASSQDEGQGAWDIQYF.

This clonotype was seen only a few times. In nucleotides, the CDR3 is TGTGCCAGCAGTTTTTGGGGGGCCAAAAACATTCAGTACTTC. It specifies CASSFWGAKNIQYF. The chain employs TRBV27 and TRBJ2-4; D possibly uses TRBD1 or TRBD2 (5 bases each). Per the germline V gene, CDR1 is MNHEY and CDR2 is SMNVEV (reference sequence). V shed 3 bases and J shed 1 base, with 7 bases lying between them. CDR3 length: 14 amino acids.

This clonotype has more than one count but fewer than ten. The chain has TRBV15 and TRBJ2-1; D is possibly TRBD1 (6 bases). Trimming took off 1 base at V and 3 bases at J, with 13 bases between the two ends. The CDR3 spans 16 residues. The V gene's germline CDR1 is LNHNV and CDR2 YYDKDF (reference sequence). The CDR3 sequence is CATSRVARGYYNEQFF. The CDR3 DNA reads as TGTGCCACCAGCAGAGTGGCGAGGGGGTACTACAATGAGCAGTTCTTC.

This chain connects TRBV10-3 to TRBJ1-5; 8 nucleotides agree with TRBD1. V was clipped by 0 bases and J by 4 bases; unmatched bases: 5. This CDR3 region has 16 residues. Germline lookup yields CDR1 ENHRY and CDR2 SYGVKD. CDR3 in DNA: TGTGCCATCAGTGAGTCTCTGGGACAGGCAAATCAGCCCCAGCATTTT. Translating gives CAISESLGQANQPQHF.

The gene calls are TRBV11-2 and TRBJ2-3; either TRBD1 or TRBD2 may supply D (5 bases each). This CDR3 is built from 17 residues. V lost 2 bases and J lost 1, with 16 bases in between. Germline CDR1 and CDR2: SGHAT and FQNNGV. The CDR3 sequence: CASSLNGAQRGTDTQYF. The CDR3 DNA follows: TGTGCCAGCAGCTTAAACGGGGCTCAGCGCGGCACAGATACGCAGTATTTT.

The genes are TRBV27 and TRBJ2-7, with D maybe TRBD2 (7 bases). This CDR3 region has 14 residues. Trimming took 7 bases from V and 2 from J, leaving 15 bases between them. Germline CDR1 MNHEY, CDR2 SMNVEV (reference sequence). The CDR3 DNA follows: TGTGCCAGCAAGGGGGGGGACACAGCCTACGAGCAGTACTTC. Translation gives CASKGGDTAYEQYF.

The sample holds a few counts of this clonotype. This sequence joins TRBV20-1 and TRBJ1-2; TRBD1 agrees at 8 bases. Per germline, CDR1 DFQATT and CDR2 SNEGSKA (reference sequence). J lost 7 bases, V lost 6 bases, and 13 bases had no gene match. The length of the CDR3 is 14 residues. CDR3 region: CSAFHRTGLGGYTF. Written as DNA, the CDR3 is TGCAGTGCCTTCCACAGGACAGGGCTGGGTGGCTACACCTTC.